The clone carrying this T cell receptor beta chain appeared a single time. Some clones are missing from TCRdb's copy, which holds only in-frame ones; the method was immunoSEQ multiplex PCR. The sample contains around 16,000 clones, around 77% of which appear only once. The CDR3 runs to 12 residues. Germline CDR1 reads KGHSH; CDR2 reads LQKENI. Graft specimens yielded both intraepithelial and lamina propria lymphocytes. This record belongs to a study of graft-versus-host responses after intestinal transplantation. The input for sequencing was ileum tissue, taken approximately 450 days after intestinal transplant. The J gene is TRBJ2-5, the V gene TRBV18; no firm D call. The J call may be faulty, since TRBJ2-7 better matches the DNA end. The sequence derives from a human patient who received an intestinal transplant, so some T cells may come from the graft donor. CDR3 sequence: CASSPSSYEQYF. CDR3 nucleotide sequence: TGTGCCAGCTCACCTTCGAGTTACGAGCAGTACTTC.